This is a list of T cell receptor beta chains from one sample in a study of response to subunit inactivated influenza vaccine. Via MiXCR, TCRdb re-called the RT-PCR reads, giving one row per CDR3 protein. The repertoire holds more than 250,000 distinct CDR3 sequences, 20% to 25% seen once, with 10% to 13% in the top ten. The sequenced sample was PBMCs from blood, obtained about 19 months after vaccination. These receptors came from a man aged 45 to 70 who received an inactivated influenza vaccine. Both conserved end residues are part of each CDR3. The order of the fields is J gene, clone size, V gene, D gene, CDR3 DNA, CDR3 protein. The D gene is left open where the match is weak. The listing skips clone size in some rows; elsewhere it reads once, few, many or a size class.

TRBJ2-1 | - | TRBV9 | - | TGTGCCAGCAGCCCCCAAACGGGAACAGGGAGGGATGAGCAGTTCTTC | CASSPQTGTGRDEQFF
TRBJ2-3 | - | TRBV12-3/TRBV12-4 | - | TGTGCCAGCACCCGGACCAGCGGAGGTACAGATACGCAGTATTTT | CASTRTSGGTDTQYF
TRBJ2-3 | - | TRBV6-1 | - | TGTGCCAGCAGTAAATACGGGACGGTTAGCACAGATACGCAGTATTTT | CASSKYGTVSTDTQYF
TRBJ1-2 | few | TRBV6-6 | - | TGTGCCAGCGCCCAGGGTGGTAACTATGGCTACACCTTC | CASAQGGNYGYTF
TRBJ2-7 | - | TRBV10-3 | - | TGTGCCATCGGGCGGGGACAGAGCTCCTACGAGCAGTACTTC | CAIGRGQSSYEQYF
TRBJ2-7 | - | TRBV10-3 | TRBD2 | TGTGCCATCAGTGACCAAGCGGGAGGGGATCTCGAGCAGTACTTC | CAISDQAGGDLEQYF
TRBJ2-3 | - | TRBV29-1 | - | TGCAGCGTTGAAGGGAAGATCCGAGGCGGTACGCAGTATTTT | CSVEGKIRGGTQYF
TRBJ2-1 | - | TRBV29-1 | TRBD1 | TGCAGCGTTGAATCTTCAGGGACAGACTTTAATGAGCAGTTCTTC | CSVESSGTDFNEQFF
TRBJ2-7 | once | TRBV4-1 | - | TGCGCCAGCAGCCAATTAGGACAAGCCTACGAGCAGTACTTC | CASSQLGQAYEQYF
TRBJ1-6 | few | TRBV20-1 | TRBD1 | TGCAGTGCTAGAGGAACAGGGGAAATTTTTAATTCACCCCTCCACTTT | CSARGTGEIFNSPLHF
TRBJ2-3 | - | TRBV20-1 | - | TGCAGTGCTAGGGGGCGGAGCACAGATACGCAGTATTTT | CSARGRSTDTQYF
TRBJ1-1 | many | TRBV5-1 | TRBD1 | TGCGCCAGCAGCCGACAGGGAAGGAGCACTGAAGCTTTCTTT | CASSRQGRSTEAFF
TRBJ1-2 | few | TRBV28 | TRBD1 | TGTGCCAGCAGAACAGGGGCCCTATACTATGGCTACACCTTC | CASRTGALYYGYTF
TRBJ2-7 | few | TRBV10-3 | TRBD1 | TGTGCCATCCGAGAACCGGGACAGGGTTCCTACGAGCAGTACTTC | CAIREPGQGSYEQYF
TRBJ1-1 | few | TRBV25-1 | - | TGTGCCAGCAGTGAAGGGCGGCGGAACACTGAAGCTTTCTTT | CASSEGRRNTEAFF
TRBJ2-7 | few | TRBV3-1 | - | TGTGCCAGCAGCCAACCGGGTCAGTACGAGCAGTACTTC | CASSQPGQYEQYF
TRBJ1-2 | - | TRBV20-1 | - | TGCAGTGCTAGCCAAGGGGTCCCCCATGGCTACACCTTC | CSASQGVPHGYTF
TRBJ1-4 | many | TRBV6-5 | TRBD1 | TGTGCCAGCAGCTATTACAGGGGCGAGGGGGAAAAACTGTTTTTT | CASSYYRGEGEKLFF
TRBJ1-2 | - | TRBV20-1 | TRBD1 | TGCAGTGCTAGTCGAGGGGGCAGCTATGGCTACACCTTC | CSASRGGSYGYTF
TRBJ1-1 | - | TRBV20-1 | - | TGCAGTGCTAATCGTCAGGCGGGGCACACTGAAGCTTTCTTT | CSANRQAGHTEAFF
TRBJ2-1 | - | TRBV5-5 | - | TGTGCCAGCAGCTTGGAAGGTCTGGGGGCTTCCGATGAGCAGTTCTTC | CASSLEGLGASDEQFF
TRBJ2-1 | - | TRBV7-2 | - | TGTGCCAGCAGCTTAGCCGGGAGAGTCGGGAATGAGCAGTTCTTC | CASSLAGRVGNEQFF
TRBJ2-1 | - | TRBV5-1 | TRBD2 | TGCGCCAGCAGCTTGGTTCCGGGGACTAGCGGCGAGCAGTTCTTC | CASSLVPGTSGEQFF
TRBJ1-1 | - | TRBV20-1 | - | TGCAGTGCGCCGCCGGGCCCCCGCACTGAAACTTTCTTT | CSAPPGPRTETFF
TRBJ2-7 | once | TRBV29-1 | TRBD2 | TGCAGCGTTGAAGATACCAGCGGGAGAAACGCGCAGTACTTC | CSVEDTSGRNAQYF
TRBJ2-3 | - | TRBV10-3 | TRBD2 | TGTGCCATCAGTGAGTGGATAACTAGCGGGAGGGTGACAGATACGCAGTATTTT | CAISEWITSGRVTDTQYF
TRBJ1-1 | many | TRBV12-3/TRBV12-4 | - | TGTGCCAGCAGTTTCGTCAGGGGTTTTGGTGAAGCTTTCTTT | CASSFVRGFGEAFF
TRBJ2-3 | - | TRBV5-5 | - | TGTGCCAGCAGCTTGATGCCCGTGCGGGGGCCGAGCACAGATACGCAGTATTTT | CASSLMPVRGPSTDTQYF
TRBJ2-3 | few | TRBV20-1 | TRBD2 | TGCAGTGCTAGATCTCGAGCGGGAAGCACAGATACGCAGTATTTT | CSARSRAGSTDTQYF
TRBJ2-7 | few | TRBV5-1 | - | TGCGCCAGCAGCTGGGGAGATAAAAACGAGCAGTACTTC | CASSWGDKNEQYF
TRBJ2-7 | - | TRBV10-3 | - | TGTGCCATCAGTGAGACAGTTCACGAACGAGAGCAGTACTTC | CAISETVHEREQYF
TRBJ2-7 | - | TRBV6-5 | TRBD1 | TGTGCCAGCAGTTACGAAGCAGGGGGCTCCTACGAGCAGTACTTC | CASSYEAGGSYEQYF
TRBJ2-7 | - | TRBV24-1 | TRBD1 | TGTGCCACCAGCGACTGGGACAGCTCCGAGCAGTACTTC | CATSDWDSSEQYF
TRBJ2-3 | few | TRBV28 | - | TGTGCCAGCAGTTTATCCAGCCCAGATACGCAGTATTTT | CASSLSSPDTQYF
TRBJ1-4 | - | TRBV2 | TRBD1 | TGTGCCAGCAGCAGGGGGCTGAGTGAAAAACTGTTTTTT | CASSRGLSEKLFF
TRBJ1-1 | - | TRBV2 | - | TGTGCCAGCAGTGAACAGGGGACTGAAGCTTTCTTT | CASSEQGTEAFF
TRBJ1-6 | many | TRBV10-3 | TRBD1 | TGTGCCATCAGTCGAGGGGACAGGGGAAATTCACCCCTCCACTTT | CAISRGDRGNSPLHF
TRBJ2-2 | - | TRBV28 | - | TGTGCCAGCGGAACAGGGAATTCCGGGGAGCTGTTTTTT | CASGTGNSGELFF
TRBJ1-5 | few | TRBV30 | - | TGTGCCTGGAGTGTAACGAGGGGCAGGAGTCAGCCCCAGCATTTT | CAWSVTRGRSQPQHF
TRBJ2-3 | many | TRBV4-2 | TRBD2 | TGTGCCAGCAGCAAGGAGGGGACTAGCGGTCGCGATACGCAGTATTTT | CASSKEGTSGRDTQYF
TRBJ2-1 | - | TRBV5-1 | - | TGCGCCAGCAGCCCTATCTTGTCCTACAATGAGCAGTTCTTC | CASSPILSYNEQFF
TRBJ2-1 | - | TRBV6-5 | - | TGTGCCAGCAGTTCCCTTAACGGTGAGCAGTTCTTC | CASSSLNGEQFF
TRBJ1-2 | few | TRBV6-5 | - | TGTGCCAGCAGTTACTCCCGGATCTATGGCTACACCTTC | CASSYSRIYGYTF
TRBJ2-1 | - | TRBV7-3 | - | TGTGCCAGCAGCCCACCCGGGACGACGAGGGGGGAGCAGTTCTTC | CASSPPGTTRGEQFF